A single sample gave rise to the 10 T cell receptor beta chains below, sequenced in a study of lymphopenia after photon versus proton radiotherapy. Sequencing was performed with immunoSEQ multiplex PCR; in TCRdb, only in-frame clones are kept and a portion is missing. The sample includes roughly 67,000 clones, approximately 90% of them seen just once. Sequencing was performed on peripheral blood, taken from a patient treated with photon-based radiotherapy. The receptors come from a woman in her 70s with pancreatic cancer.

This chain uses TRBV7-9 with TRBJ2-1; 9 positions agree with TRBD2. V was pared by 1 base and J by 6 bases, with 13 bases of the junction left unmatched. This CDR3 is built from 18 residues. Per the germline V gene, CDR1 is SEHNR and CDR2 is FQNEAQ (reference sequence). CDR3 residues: CASSLEGFRGRALNEQFF. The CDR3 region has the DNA TGTGCCAGCAGCTTAGAAGGGTTTCGCGGGAGGGCCCTCAATGAGCAGTTCTTC.

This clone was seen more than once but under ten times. The CDR3 DNA reads TGTGCTAGTCAGGGCCTCGGTACTGAAGCTTTCTTT. Encoded protein: CASQGLGTEAFF. The J gene is TRBJ1-1, the V gene TRBV9, with D perhaps matching TRBD1 (5 bases). The CDR3 consists of 12 residues. Germline V gene sequence: CDR1 SGDLS, CDR2 YYNGEE.

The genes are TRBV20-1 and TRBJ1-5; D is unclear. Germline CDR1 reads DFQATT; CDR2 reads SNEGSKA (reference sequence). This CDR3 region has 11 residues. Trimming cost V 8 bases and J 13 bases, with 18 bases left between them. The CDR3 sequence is CSTNSGQRQHF. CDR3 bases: TGCAGTACAAACTCCGGGCAGAGACAGCATTTT.

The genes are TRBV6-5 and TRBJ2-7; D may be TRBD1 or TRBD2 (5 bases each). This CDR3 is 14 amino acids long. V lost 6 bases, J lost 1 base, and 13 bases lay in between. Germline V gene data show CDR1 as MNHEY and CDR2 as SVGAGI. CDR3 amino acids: CASSYRDVSYEQYF. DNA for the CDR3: TGTGCCAGCAGCTACCGGGACGTTTCCTACGAGCAGTACTTC.

The CDR3 here is CASSLFPVGTDTQYF. The CDR3 bases are TGTGCCAGTAGCCTCTTTCCCGTCGGAACAGATACGCAGTATTTT. V usage is TRBV19 and J usage is TRBJ2-3; D unclear. Looked up from germline, CDR1 is LNHDA and CDR2 is SQIVND (reference sequence). The CDR3 is made up of 15 amino acids. Trimming removed 6 bases from V and 3 bases from J, with 16 bases in between.

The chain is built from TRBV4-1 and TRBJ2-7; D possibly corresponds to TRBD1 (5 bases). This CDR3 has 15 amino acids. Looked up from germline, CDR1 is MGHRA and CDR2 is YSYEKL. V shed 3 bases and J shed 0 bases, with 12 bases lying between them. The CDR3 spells CASSHSPDTSYEQYF. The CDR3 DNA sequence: TGCGCCAGCAGCCACTCCCCGGACACCTCCTACGAGCAGTACTTC.

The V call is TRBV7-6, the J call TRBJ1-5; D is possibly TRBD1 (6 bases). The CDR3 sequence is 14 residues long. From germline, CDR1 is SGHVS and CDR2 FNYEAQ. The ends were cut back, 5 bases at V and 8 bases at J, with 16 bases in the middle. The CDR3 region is CASSATGGFEPQHF. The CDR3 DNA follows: TGTGCCAGCAGCGCGACAGGCGGATTTGAGCCCCAGCATTTT.

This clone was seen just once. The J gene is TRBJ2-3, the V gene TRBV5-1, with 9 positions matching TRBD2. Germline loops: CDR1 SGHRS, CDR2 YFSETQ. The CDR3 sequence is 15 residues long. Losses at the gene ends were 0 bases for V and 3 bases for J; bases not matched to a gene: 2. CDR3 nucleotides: TGCGCCAGCAGCTTGGTGACTAGCGGAACAGATACGCAGTATTTT. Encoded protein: CASSLVTSGTDTQYF.

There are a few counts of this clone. The CDR3 region is CASSRGRESYNEQFF. The DNA of the CDR3 is TGTGCCAGCTCCAGAGGGCGGGAGTCATACAATGAGCAGTTCTTC. The V and J genes are TRBV18 and TRBJ2-1, with 7 bases fitting TRBD2. With 6 bases clipped from V and 4 bases from J, the junction kept 9 bases outside the gene matches. The germline V gene encodes CDR1 KGHSH and CDR2 LQKENI. The CDR3 consists of 15 residues.

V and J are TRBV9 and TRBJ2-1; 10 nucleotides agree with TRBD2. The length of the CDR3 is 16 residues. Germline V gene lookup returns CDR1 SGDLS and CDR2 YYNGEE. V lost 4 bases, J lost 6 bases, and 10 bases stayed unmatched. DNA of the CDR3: TGTGCCAGCAGCCCCCCCGGGCTAGCGGGAGCCAATGAGCAGTTCTTC. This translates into CASSPPGLAGANEQFF. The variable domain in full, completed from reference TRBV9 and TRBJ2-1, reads DSGVTQTPKHLITATGQRVTLRCSPRSGDLSVYWYQQSLDQGLQFLIQYYNGEERAKGNILERFSAQQFPDLHSELNLSSLELGDSALYFCASSPPGLAGANEQFFGPGTRLTVL.